This T cell receptor beta chain is drawn from a study of blood T cell repertoires in COVID-19. In the study overall: Italy, Spain and the United States were the sources of the convalescent and acute COVID-19 samples. PBMCs, B-cell-depleted T cells, or T cells were the source of the cDNA or gDNA that made up the material.

Per germline, CDR1 MGHDK and CDR2 SYGVNS. The CDR3 totals 14 residues. The V end was cut by 3 bases, the J end by 3 bases, with 8 bases between. Per the original methods: Amplifying reference gene primers gave estimates of nucleated cell counts. Data came from immunoSEQ multiplex PCR; TCRdb stores just in-frame clones and leaves some out. V, J and clone size derive from that table, while D and trimming were established from the DNA sequence. The sample has roughly 230,000 clones; roughly nine tenths are singletons. The source material was peripheral blood. This chain links TRBV25-1 with TRBJ2-2, with D possibly TRBD1 on 5 matching bases. The origin of this receptor is a woman between 40 and 50 years old who had recovered from COVID-19. The CDR3 bases are TGTGCCAGCAGTGACAGGGTCGACACCGGGGAGCTGTTTTTT. Translated, it gives CASSDRVDTGELFF.